The sequence of this T cell receptor beta chain was determined in a study of human T cells and chemical hapten exposure. Attachment of unique molecular identifiers to individual cDNA molecules was performed in the library. One entry per CDR3 protein, called by TCRdb with MiXCR from the RACE reads. This table holds more than 75,000 distinct CDR3 sequences, over 8.5% found once. Germline V lookup: CDR1 SGHTA, CDR2 FQGTGA. The CDR3 runs to 14 residues. Trimming shortened V by 1 base and J by 4 bases, and 7 bases separated the two germline ends. This clonotype has just a few counts. The time point here: healthy volunteer bleed at 6 weeks. Unfractionated whole blood was the source of the extracted total RNA.

The chain has TRBV7-3 and TRBJ2-2, with unresolved D. This clonotype was sampled from a male donor in good health. Some clones in this sample may be carry-over from other donors' samples. The sample was whole blood. The CDR3 sequence: CASSLSHSTGELFF. The CDR3 nucleotides are TGTGCCAGCAGCTTAAGTCATAGCACCGGGGAGCTGTTTTTT.